The next 22 T cell receptor beta chains were all read from a single sample in a study of Ad26.COV2.S vaccination and SARS-CoV-2 variants. The treatment here: roughly 19 received Ad26.COV2.S at low or high dose, single or two shots; about 5 received placebo; per-sample allocation not given. The study sampled participants on day 63 after the first vaccine or placebo injection. Some clones are missing from TCRdb's copy, which holds only in-frame ones; the method was immunoSEQ multiplex PCR. The sample shows about 440,000 clones, about 90% of them seen only once. The source was peripheral blood, collected in a trial of Ad26.COV2.S vaccine versus placebo. The origin of the receptors is a person between 18 and 60 years old who received the Ad26.COV2.S COVID-19 vaccine or a placebo.

The chain is built from TRBV29-1 and TRBJ1-2; the D gene is possibly TRBD1 (6 bases). With 4 bases removed from V and 4 bases from J, the gap between germline ends came to 13 bases. CDR1 and CDR2 (germline): SQVTM, ANQGSEA. The CDR3 loop spans 13 amino acids. CDR3 residues: CSVVQGSVYGYTF. The CDR3, as DNA: TGCAGCGTTGTGCAGGGGTCTGTCTATGGCTACACCTTC.

This chain's CDR3 is CASGRGGNTDTQYF. The CDR3 DNA sequence: TGTGCCAGCGGGAGGGGGGGTAACACAGATACGCAGTATTTT. The genes are TRBV6-5 and TRBJ2-3, with TRBD2 as a possible D gene (7 bases). The V gene lost 8 bases and the J gene lost 2 bases, with 14 bases spanning the gap. Germline CDR1 is MNHEY and CDR2 is SVGAGI. The CDR3 has 14 residues.

This clone came up many times. The rearrangement joins TRBV9 to TRBJ1-1, with 7 bases identical to TRBD1. J was trimmed by 6 bases and V by 3 bases; bases with no gene match: 11. The CDR3 is 15 amino acids. Looked up from germline, CDR1 is SGDLS and CDR2 is YYNGEE. In DNA, the CDR3 is TGTGCCAGCAGCGACCCCGGGCAGGGGGGTGCTGAAGCTTTCTTT. Translated: CASSDPGQGGAEAFF. The full variable domain, with the rest looked up from reference TRBV9 and TRBJ1-1, is DSGVTQTPKHLITATGQRVTLRCSPRSGDLSVYWYQQSLDQGLQFLIQYYNGEERAKGNILERFSAQQFPDLHSELNLSSLELGDSALYFCASSDPGQGGAEAFFGQGTRLTVV.

This chain links TRBV4-2 with TRBJ2-5; 8 nucleotides line up with TRBD2. The length of the CDR3 is 17 residues. Germline V gene lookup returns CDR1 LGHNA and CDR2 YNFKEQ. V lost 0 bases and J lost 3; bases outside the gene matches: 9. The DNA of the CDR3 is TGTGCCAGCAGCCAAGATCCCGCGGGAGGTCGGGAAGAGACCCAGTACTTC. Translated, it gives CASSQDPAGGREETQYF.

The chain has TRBV9 and TRBJ2-7; 7 bases match TRBD2. The ends lost 4 bases at V and 4 bases at J; junction bases unmatched: 8. This CDR3 spans 14 amino acids. Germline V CDR1 and CDR2: SGDLS, YYNGEE. In DNA form, the CDR3 reads TGTGCCAGCAGCCCAGAGGCGGGGGTGTACGAGCAGTACTTC. Its translation: CASSPEAGVYEQYF.

The chain uses TRBV7-2 and TRBJ2-7; 10 positions match TRBD2. J was trimmed by 2 bases and V by 2 bases; bases with no gene match: 6. The CDR3 contains 16 residues. Germline assignment: CDR1 SGHTA and CDR2 FQGNSA. CDR3 nucleotides: TGTGCCAGCAGCTTAAGGTGGCTAGCGGGAGCCTACGAGCAGTACTTC. Translated: CASSLRWLAGAYEQYF.

This chain links TRBV7-2 with TRBJ2-7, with TRBD2 matching over 11 bases. This CDR3 spans 16 amino acids. Germline values: CDR1 SGHTA, CDR2 FQGNSA. V was pared by 6 bases and J by 2 bases, with 9 bases of the junction left unmatched. The CDR3 region is CASSYDGTSGTYEQYF. Written as DNA, the CDR3 is TGTGCCAGCAGTTACGACGGGACTAGCGGTACCTACGAGCAGTACTTC.

V usage is TRBV28 and J usage is TRBJ1-1; D is perhaps TRBD1 (5 bases). Germline assignment: CDR1 MDHEN and CDR2 SYDVKM. The CDR3 has 14 amino acids. V was trimmed by 6 bases and J by 0 bases, leaving 11 bases between them. In DNA, the CDR3 is TGTGCCAGCAGGAGGCAGGGAGTGAACACTGAAGCTTTCTTT. This gives the protein CASRRQGVNTEAFF.

V is TRBV7-8 and J is TRBJ2-1; possibly TRBD2 for D (6 bases). Germline CDR1 SGHVS, CDR2 FQNEAQ. The V end lost 7 bases, the J end lost 5 bases, and 21 bases lay between the germline ends. The CDR3 has 16 residues. In DNA, the CDR3 is TGTGCCAGCACCGTACTCGGGGGTTCCCTCCACAATGAGCAGTTCTTC. The encoded protein is CASTVLGGSLHNEQFF.

The J gene is TRBJ2-1, the V gene TRBV7-2; 9 bases line up with TRBD2. V was clipped by 5 bases and J by 2 bases; unmatched bases: 7. CDR1 and CDR2 from the germline V gene are SGHTA and FQGNSA. This CDR3 is 16 amino acids long. CDR3 residues: CASSARTSATYNEQFF. As DNA, the CDR3 is TGTGCCAGCAGCGCCCGGACTAGCGCAACCTACAATGAGCAGTTCTTC.

The rearrangement uses TRBV9 and TRBJ2-7; D ambiguous. Germline V gene sequence: CDR1 SGDLS, CDR2 YYNGEE. The germline V and J ends were trimmed by 3 bases and 0 bases, with 16 bases remaining between them. This CDR3 is 16 amino acids long. CDR3 coding DNA: TGTGCCAGCAGCGAAAGTCTAGAAGGCCACTCCTACGAGCAGTACTTC. Translated: CASSESLEGHSYEQYF.

With regard to this clone: One junction end does not reproduce the germline sequence, and a read error may be involved. The rearrangement links TRBV20-1 to TRBJ2-5, with a weak D call TRBD2 (6 bases). The CDR3 is made up of 11 amino acids. Germline CDR1 reads DFQATT; CDR2 reads SNEGSKA (reference sequence). The DNA for the CDR3 is TGCAGTGCTAGGGCGGGGTCAGCCGGCGACTTC. Amino acid sequence: CSARAGSAGDF.

The rearrangement links TRBV9 to TRBJ2-2; 8 bases are a match to TRBD2. V trimming: 3 bases; J trimming: 4 bases; junction bases outside the gene matches: 8. CDR1 is SGDLS and CDR2 is YYNGEE in the germline V gene. The CDR3 sequence is 16 residues long. The CDR3 bases are TGTGCCAGCAGCGCTGGGACTAGAATTGTCACCGGGGAGCTGTTTTTT. Encoded protein: CASSAGTRIVTGELFF.

J is TRBJ2-3 and V is TRBV7-9; 11 nucleotides match TRBD2. The V and J ends lost 4 bases and 2 bases, in that order; junction bases with no gene match: 5. The CDR3 totals 16 residues. Germline-derived CDR1 and CDR2 are SEHNR and FQNEAQ (reference sequence). CDR3 coding DNA: TGTGCCAGCAGCTCCCTAGCGGGAGGTGCCACAGATACGCAGTATTTT. Protein sequence: CASSSLAGGATDTQYF.

This chain links TRBV11-3 with TRBJ2-1; 7 bases align to TRBD1. V dropped 0 bases and J dropped 8; count of bases not matched to a gene: 19. The CDR3 is 19 residues long. CDR1 and CDR2 from the germline V gene are SGHNT and YENEEA. The chain's CDR3 is CASSLDFPTGRVECDEQFF. DNA for the CDR3: TGTGCCAGCAGCTTAGATTTCCCGACAGGGCGGGTTGAGTGCGATGAGCAGTTCTTC.

The rearrangement joins TRBV28 to TRBJ2-6, with 8 bases aligning to TRBD2. This CDR3 comprises 17 residues. V shed 7 bases and J 1 base; nucleotides not matched to a gene: 9. Germline V gene data show CDR1 as MDHEN and CDR2 as SYDVKM. The CDR3 DNA sequence: TGTGCCAGCACCCGCCCGGGACTAGGGTCTGGGGCCAACGTCCTGACTTTC. Residues: CASTRPGLGSGANVLTF. Drawing the rest from reference TRBV28 and TRBJ2-6, the complete variable domain is DVKVTQSSRYLVKRTGEKVFLECVQDMDHENMFWYRQDPGLGLRLIYFSYDVKMKEKGDIPEGYSVSREKKERFSLILESASTNQTSMYLCASTRPGLGSGANVLTFGAGSRLTVL.

The chain carries TRBV5-8 and TRBJ2-2; TRBD2 might be the D (5 bases). This CDR3 spans 16 amino acids. Germline CDR1 and CDR2: SGHTS and YDEGEE. V was trimmed by 0 bases and J by 5 bases, leaving 14 bases between them. In nucleotides, the CDR3 is TGTGCCAGCAGCTTGGAAGGGCTAGCTCGAACCGGGGAGCTGTTTTTT. Amino acid sequence: CASSLEGLARTGELFF.

This clone was seen a few times. This chain connects TRBV2 to TRBJ2-7; 8 bases line up with TRBD1. Germline loops: CDR1 SNHLY, CDR2 FYNNEI. This CDR3 has 15 residues. The V segment lost 6 bases and the J segment 0 bases; nucleotides outside the gene matches: 7. The CDR3 loop reads CASRRRDRSSYEQYF. The CDR3 coding sequence is TGTGCCAGCAGGAGGAGGGACAGGAGCTCCTACGAGCAGTACTTC.

This clone was detected once. V usage is TRBV7-9 and J usage is TRBJ2-3, with 11 bases fitting TRBD2. After removal of 4 bases from V and 4 bases from J, the junction contained 7 bases not matched to a gene. The length of the CDR3 is 16 residues. Germline assignment: CDR1 SEHNR and CDR2 FQNEAQ (reference sequence). DNA for the CDR3: TGTGCCAGCAGCTCCCCTACTAGCGGGAGTCCAGATACGCAGTATTTT. Translating gives CASSSPTSGSPDTQYF.

This chain joins TRBV7-8 and TRBJ2-3, with D unclear. The CDR3 consists of 11 residues. Germline V gene sequence: CDR1 SGHVS, CDR2 FQNEAQ. Trimming removed 5 bases from V and 6 bases from J, with 6 bases in between. The chain's CDR3 is CASSPRDTQYF. In DNA form, the CDR3 reads TGTGCCAGCAGCCCGCGCGATACGCAGTATTTT.

The chain links TRBV5-1 to TRBJ2-7; 8 bases agree with TRBD2. The CDR3 is 19 amino acids. Germline V gives CDR1 SGHRS, CDR2 YFSETQ. V was clipped by 4 bases and J by 6 bases; unmatched bases: 24. The CDR3 region is CASSMGTPAGGNLFGEQYF. Written as DNA, the CDR3 is TGCGCCAGCAGCATGGGGACACCCGCGGGAGGAAATCTCTTTGGCGAGCAGTACTTC.

V and J are TRBV5-6 and TRBJ1-4, with D unclear. The CDR3 runs 13 residues. Germline V CDR1 and CDR2: SGHDT, YYEEEE. V lost 1 base, J lost 4 bases, and 5 bases lay in between. The CDR3 DNA reads TGTGCCAGCAGCTTGCTGGGTAATGAAAAACTGTTTTTT. It specifies CASSLLGNEKLFF. Drawing the rest from reference TRBV5-6 and TRBJ1-4, the complete variable domain is DAGVTQSPTHLIKTRGQQVTLRCSPKSGHDTVSWYQQALGQGPQFIFQYYEEEERQRGNFPDRFSGHQFPNYSSELNVNALLLGDSALYLCASSLLGNEKLFFGSGTQLSVL.